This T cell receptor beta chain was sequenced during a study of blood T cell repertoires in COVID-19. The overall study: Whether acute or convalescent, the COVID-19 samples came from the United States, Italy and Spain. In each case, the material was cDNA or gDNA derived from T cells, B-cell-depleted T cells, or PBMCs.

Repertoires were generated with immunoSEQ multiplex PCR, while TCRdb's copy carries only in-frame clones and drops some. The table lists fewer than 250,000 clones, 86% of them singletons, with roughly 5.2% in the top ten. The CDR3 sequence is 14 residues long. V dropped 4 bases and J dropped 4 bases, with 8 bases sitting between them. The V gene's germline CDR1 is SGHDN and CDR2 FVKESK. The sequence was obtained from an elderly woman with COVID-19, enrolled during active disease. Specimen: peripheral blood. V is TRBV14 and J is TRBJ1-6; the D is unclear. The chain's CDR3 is CASSRGIYNSPLHF. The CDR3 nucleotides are TGTGCCAGCAGCCGCGGGATATATAATTCACCCCTCCACTTT.